Listed here is a single T cell receptor beta chain. These data belong to a study of cytomegalovirus exposure and HLA in healthy donors. PCR employed 60 Vbeta and 13 Jbeta primers. Assay: immunoSEQ multiplex PCR; the TCRdb copy retains only in-frame clones and omits some. The table shows over 150,000 clones, with roughly 80% occurring only once. The V end lost 1 base, the J end lost 0 bases, and 10 bases lay between the germline ends. From germline, CDR1 is SGHDT and CDR2 YYEEEE. CDR3 size: 15 residues. Unrecorded immune exposure was likely among donors, who were nominally healthy when sampled. The sequence derives from a man in his thirties or forties in good health and CMV-seropositive. Sequencing input: PBMCs. V usage is TRBV5-6 and J usage is TRBJ1-1, with D unresolved. The CDR3 is CASSLLYGVNTEAFF. DNA of the CDR3: TGTGCCAGCAGCTTGTTGTACGGTGTGAACACTGAAGCTTTCTTT.